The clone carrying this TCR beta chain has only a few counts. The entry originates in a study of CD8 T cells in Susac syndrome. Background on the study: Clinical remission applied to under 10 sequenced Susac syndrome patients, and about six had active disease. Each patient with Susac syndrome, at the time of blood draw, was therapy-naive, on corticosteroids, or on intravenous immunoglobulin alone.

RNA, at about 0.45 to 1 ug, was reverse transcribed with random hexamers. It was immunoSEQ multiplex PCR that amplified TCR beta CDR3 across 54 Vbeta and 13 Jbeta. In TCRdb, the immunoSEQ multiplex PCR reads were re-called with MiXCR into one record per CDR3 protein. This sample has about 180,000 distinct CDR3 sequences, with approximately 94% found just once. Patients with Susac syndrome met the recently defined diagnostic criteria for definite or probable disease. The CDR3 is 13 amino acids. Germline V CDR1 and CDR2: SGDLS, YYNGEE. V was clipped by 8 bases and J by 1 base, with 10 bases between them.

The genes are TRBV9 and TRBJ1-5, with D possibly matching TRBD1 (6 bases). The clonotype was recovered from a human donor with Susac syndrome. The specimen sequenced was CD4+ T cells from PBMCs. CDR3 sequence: CASSRGSNQPQHF. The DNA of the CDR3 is TGTGCCAGTTCTAGGGGGAGCAATCAGCCCCAGCATTTT. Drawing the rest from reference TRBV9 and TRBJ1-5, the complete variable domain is DSGVTQTPKHLITATGQRVTLRCSPRSGDLSVYWYQQSLDQGLQFLIQYYNGEERAKGNILERFSAQQFPDLHSELNLSSLELGDSALYFCASSRGSNQPQHFGDGTRLSIL.